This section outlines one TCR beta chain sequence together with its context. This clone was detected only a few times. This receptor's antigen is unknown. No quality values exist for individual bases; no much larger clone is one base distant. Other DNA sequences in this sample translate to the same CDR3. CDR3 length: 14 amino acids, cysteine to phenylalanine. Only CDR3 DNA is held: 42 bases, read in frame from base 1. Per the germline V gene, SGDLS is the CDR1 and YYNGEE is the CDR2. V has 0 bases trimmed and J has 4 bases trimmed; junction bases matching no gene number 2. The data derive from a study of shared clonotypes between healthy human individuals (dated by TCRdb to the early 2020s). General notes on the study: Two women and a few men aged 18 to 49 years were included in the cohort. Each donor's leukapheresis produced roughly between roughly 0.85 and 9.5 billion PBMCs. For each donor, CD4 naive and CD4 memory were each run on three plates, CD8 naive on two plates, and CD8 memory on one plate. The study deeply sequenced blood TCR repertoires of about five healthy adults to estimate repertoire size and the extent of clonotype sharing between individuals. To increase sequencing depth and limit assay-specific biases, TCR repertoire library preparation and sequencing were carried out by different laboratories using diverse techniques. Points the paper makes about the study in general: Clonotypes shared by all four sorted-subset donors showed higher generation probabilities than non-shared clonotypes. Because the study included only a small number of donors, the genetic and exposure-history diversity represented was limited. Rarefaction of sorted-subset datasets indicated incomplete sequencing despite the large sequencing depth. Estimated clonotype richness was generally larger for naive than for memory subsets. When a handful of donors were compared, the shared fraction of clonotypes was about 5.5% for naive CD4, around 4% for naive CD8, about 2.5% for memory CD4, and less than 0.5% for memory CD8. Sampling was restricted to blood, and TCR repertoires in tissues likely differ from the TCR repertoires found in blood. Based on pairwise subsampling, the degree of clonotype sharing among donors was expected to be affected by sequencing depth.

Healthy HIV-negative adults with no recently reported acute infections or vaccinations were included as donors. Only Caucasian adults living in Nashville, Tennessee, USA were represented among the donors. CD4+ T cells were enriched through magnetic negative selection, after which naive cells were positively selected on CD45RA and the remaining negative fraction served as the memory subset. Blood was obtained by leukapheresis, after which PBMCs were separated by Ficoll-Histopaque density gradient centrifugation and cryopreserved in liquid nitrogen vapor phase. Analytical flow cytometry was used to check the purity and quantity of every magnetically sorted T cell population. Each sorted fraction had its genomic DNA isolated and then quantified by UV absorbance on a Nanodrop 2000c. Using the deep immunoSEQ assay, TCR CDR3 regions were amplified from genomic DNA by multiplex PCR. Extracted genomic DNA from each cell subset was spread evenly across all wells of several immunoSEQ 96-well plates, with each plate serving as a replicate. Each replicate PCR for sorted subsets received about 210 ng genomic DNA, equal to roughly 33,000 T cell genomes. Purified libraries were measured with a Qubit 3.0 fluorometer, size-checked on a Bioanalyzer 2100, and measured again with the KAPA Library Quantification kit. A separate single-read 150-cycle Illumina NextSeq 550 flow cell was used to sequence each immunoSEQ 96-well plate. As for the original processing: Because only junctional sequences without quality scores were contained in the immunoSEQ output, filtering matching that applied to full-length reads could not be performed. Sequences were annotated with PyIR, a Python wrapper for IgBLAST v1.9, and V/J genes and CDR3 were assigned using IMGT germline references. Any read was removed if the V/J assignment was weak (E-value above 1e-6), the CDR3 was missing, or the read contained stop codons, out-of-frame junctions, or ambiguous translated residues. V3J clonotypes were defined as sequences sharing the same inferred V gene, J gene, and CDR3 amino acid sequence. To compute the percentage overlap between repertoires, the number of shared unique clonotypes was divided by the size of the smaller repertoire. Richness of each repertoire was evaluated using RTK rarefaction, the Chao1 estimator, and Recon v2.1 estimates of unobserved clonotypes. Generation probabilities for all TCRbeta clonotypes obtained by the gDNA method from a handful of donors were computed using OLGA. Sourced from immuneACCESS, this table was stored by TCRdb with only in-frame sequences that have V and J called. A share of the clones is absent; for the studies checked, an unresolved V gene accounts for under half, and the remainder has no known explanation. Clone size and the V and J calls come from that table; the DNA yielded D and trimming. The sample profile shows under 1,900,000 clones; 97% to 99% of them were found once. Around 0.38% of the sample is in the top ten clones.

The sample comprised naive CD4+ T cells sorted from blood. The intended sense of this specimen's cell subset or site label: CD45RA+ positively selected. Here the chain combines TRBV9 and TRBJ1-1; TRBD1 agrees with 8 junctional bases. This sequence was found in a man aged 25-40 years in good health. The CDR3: CASSVATGGTEAFF. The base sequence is TGTGCCAGCAGCGTAGCTACAGGGGGCACTGAAGCTTTCTTT.